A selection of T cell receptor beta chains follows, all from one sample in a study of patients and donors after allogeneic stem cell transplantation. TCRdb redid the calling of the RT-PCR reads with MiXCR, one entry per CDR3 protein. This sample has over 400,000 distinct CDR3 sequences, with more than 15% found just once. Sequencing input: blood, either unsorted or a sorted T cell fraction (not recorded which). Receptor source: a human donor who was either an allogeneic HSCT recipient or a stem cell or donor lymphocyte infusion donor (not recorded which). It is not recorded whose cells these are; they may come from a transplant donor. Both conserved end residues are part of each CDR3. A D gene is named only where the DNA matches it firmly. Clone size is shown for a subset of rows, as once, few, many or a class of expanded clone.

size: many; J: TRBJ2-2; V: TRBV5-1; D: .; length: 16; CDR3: CASSLGRGLNTGELFF; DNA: TGCGCCAGCAGCTTGGGTCGGGGACTTAACACCGGGGAGCTGTTTTTT
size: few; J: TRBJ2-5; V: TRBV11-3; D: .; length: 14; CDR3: CASSLARAQETQYF; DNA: TGTGCCAGCAGCTTAGCTCGAGCTCAAGAGACCCAGTACTTC
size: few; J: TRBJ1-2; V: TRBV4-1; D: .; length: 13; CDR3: CASSHNGTDGYTF; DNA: TGCGCCAGCAGCCATAATGGCACCGATGGCTACACCTTC
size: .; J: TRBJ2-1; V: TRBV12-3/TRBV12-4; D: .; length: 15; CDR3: CASSLGGFTYNEQFF; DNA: TGTGCCAGCAGTTTGGGCGGATTCACCTACAATGAGCAGTTCTTC
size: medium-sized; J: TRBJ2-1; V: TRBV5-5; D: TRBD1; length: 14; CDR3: CASSLSGQGNEQFF; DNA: TGTGCCAGCAGCTTGAGTGGACAGGGCAATGAGCAGTTCTTC
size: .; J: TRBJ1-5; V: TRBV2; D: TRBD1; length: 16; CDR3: CASMQWSDRGSQPQHF; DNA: TGTGCCAGCATGCAATGGTCGGACAGGGGGTCTCAGCCCCAGCATTTT
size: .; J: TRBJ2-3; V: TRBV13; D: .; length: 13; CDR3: CASSFLSPDTQYF; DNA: TGTGCCAGCAGCTTCTTATCCCCAGATACGCAGTATTTT
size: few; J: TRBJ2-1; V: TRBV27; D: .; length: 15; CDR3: CASSFYPSPYNEQFF; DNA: TGTGCCAGCAGTTTTTATCCCTCGCCCTACAATGAGCAGTTCTTC
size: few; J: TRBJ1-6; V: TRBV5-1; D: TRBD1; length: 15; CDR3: CASSLEDRGDSPLHF; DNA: TGCGCCAGCAGCTTGGAGGACAGGGGGGATTCACCCCTCCACTTT
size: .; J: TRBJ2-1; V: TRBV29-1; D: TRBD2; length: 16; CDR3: CSVAKGTSGVYNEQFF; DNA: TGCAGCGTGGCGAAAGGGACTAGCGGGGTATACAATGAGCAGTTCTTC
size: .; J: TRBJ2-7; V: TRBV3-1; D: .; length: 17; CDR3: CASSQVHPGALGNEQYF; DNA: TGTGCCAGCAGCCAAGTTCACCCGGGAGCACTCGGGAACGAGCAGTACTTC
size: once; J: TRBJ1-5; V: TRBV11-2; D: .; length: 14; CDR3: CASRLDNRNQPQHF; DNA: TGTGCCAGCAGATTAGATAACCGTAATCAGCCCCAGCATTTT
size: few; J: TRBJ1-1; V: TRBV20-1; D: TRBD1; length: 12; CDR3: CSASMTGTEAFF; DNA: TGCAGTGCTAGCATGACAGGGACTGAAGCTTTCTTT
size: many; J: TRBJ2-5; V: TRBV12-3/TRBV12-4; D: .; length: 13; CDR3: CASSGGRPETQYF; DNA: TGTGCCAGCAGTGGGGGTCGGCCGGAGACCCAGTACTTC
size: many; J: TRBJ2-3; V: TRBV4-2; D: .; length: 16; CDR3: CASSPDRLGSTDTQYF; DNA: TGTGCCAGCAGCCCGGACCGCTTGGGAAGCACAGATACGCAGTATTTT
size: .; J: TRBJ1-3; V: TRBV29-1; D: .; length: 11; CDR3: CSARQVDTIYF; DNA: TGCAGCGCCCGACAGGTGGACACCATATATTTT
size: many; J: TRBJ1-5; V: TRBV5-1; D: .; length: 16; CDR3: CASSLFPGAHGEPQHF; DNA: TGCGCCAGCAGCTTGTTCCCAGGGGCCCACGGGGAACCCCAGCATTTT
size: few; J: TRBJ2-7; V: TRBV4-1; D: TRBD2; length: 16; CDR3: CASSQVLAGGPYEQYF; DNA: TGCGCCAGCAGCCAGGTCCTAGCGGGAGGGCCCTACGAGCAGTACTTC
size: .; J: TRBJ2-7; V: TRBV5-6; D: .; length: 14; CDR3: CASSLVQGIHEQYF; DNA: TGTGCCAGCAGCTTGGTACAGGGTATCCACGAGCAGTACTTC
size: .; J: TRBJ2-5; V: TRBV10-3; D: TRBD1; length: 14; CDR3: CAIRPTGIGETQYF; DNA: TGTGCCATCAGGCCGACAGGGATCGGGGAGACCCAGTACTTC
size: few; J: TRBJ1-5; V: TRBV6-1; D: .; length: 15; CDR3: CASSESGVSNQPQHF; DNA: TGTGCCAGCAGTGAAAGCGGGGTTAGCAATCAGCCCCAGCATTTT
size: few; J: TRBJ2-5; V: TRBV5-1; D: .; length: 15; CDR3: CASSLSDRKQETQYF; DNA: TGCGCCAGCAGCTTAAGCGACAGGAAACAAGAGACCCAGTACTTC
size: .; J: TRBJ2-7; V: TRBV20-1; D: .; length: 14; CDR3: CSARDSTGYYEQYF; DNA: TGCAGTGCTAGAGATTCGACTGGATATTACGAGCAGTACTTC
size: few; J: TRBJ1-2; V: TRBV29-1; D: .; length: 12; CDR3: CSVSAGSYGYTF; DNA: TGCAGCGTTTCGGCGGGATCCTATGGCTACACCTTC
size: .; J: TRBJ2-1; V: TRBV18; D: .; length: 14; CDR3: CASLEPYGGNEQFF; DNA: TGTGCCAGCTTAGAGCCATACGGTGGCAATGAGCAGTTCTTC